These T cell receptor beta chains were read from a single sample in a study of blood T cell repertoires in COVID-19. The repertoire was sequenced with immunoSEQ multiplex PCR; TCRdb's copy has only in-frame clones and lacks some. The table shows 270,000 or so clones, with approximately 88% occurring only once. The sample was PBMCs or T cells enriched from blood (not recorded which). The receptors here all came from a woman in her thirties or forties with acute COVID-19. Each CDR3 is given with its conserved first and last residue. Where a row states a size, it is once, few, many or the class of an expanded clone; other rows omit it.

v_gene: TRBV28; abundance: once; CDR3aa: CASNTGSSFEQYF
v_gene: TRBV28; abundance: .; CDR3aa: CASSLAGGPYEQYF
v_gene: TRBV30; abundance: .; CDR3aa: CAWNSGQHLSGYTF
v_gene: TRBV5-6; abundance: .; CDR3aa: CASSFYRGGEPQHF
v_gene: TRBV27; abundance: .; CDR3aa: CASSGALAGSDTQYF
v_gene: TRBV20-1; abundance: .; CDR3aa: CTTDRNYGYTF
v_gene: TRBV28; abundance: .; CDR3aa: CASSEHPPLHF
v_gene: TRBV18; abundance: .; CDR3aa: CASSPRAGGQETQYF
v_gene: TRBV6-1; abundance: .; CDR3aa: CASSEVGSLPNYGYTF
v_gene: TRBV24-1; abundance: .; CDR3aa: CATSDPGVETQYF
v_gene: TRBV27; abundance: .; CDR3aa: CASRQTGGPLQPQHF
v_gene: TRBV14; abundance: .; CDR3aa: CASSQSRGLGEQFF
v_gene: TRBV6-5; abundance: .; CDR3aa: CASGTDRGGYTF
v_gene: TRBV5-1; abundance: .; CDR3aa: CASSLGGQSTDTQYF
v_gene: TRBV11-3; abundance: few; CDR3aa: CASSLGRSGYTF
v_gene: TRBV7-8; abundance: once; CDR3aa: CASSRDSGGHEQYF
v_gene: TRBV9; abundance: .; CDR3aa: CASSAGQGGNSALHF
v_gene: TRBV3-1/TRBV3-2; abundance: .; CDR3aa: CASSQATGPEQYF
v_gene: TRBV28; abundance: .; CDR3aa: CASSTRQGFGEQYF
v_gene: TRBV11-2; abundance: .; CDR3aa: CASRVSSYNSPLHF
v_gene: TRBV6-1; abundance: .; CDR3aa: CASSEGQWNTEAFF
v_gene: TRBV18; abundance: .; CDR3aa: CASSPQLRDRLYEQYF
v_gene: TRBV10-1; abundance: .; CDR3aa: CASSGTAGNTIYF
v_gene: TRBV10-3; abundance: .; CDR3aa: CAIGRGVETEAFF
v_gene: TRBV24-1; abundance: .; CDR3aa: CATGAEGADTQYF
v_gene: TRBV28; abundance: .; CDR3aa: CASSSNPGLPYEQYF
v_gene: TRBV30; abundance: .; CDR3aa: CAWRTGGAFGEQFF
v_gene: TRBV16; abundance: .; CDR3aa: CASSRTSVFAQFF
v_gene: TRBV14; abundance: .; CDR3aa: CASSHPGTRVYNEQFF
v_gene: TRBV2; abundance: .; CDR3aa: CASRGAGSQHF
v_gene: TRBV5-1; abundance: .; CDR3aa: CASSVDRGGGANVLTF
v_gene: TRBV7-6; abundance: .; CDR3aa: CASSLGVRGTDTQYF
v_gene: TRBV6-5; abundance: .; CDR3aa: CASSYGTGGENSPLHF
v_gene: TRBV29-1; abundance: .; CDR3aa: CSGRGQMNIQYF
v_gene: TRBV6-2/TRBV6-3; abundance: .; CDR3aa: CASSYPADNQPQHF
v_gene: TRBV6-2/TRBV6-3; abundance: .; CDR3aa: CASSYGTQMNTEAFF
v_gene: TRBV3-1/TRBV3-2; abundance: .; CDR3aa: CASSQELGPRPYEQYF
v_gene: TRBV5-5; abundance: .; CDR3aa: CASSLASGVSYNEQFF
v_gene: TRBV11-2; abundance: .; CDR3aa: CASSLGLADNEQFF
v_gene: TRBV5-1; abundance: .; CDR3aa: CASSMGGTGINEQFF
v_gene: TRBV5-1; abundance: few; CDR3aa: CASSLRGLGDTQYF
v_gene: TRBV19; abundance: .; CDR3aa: CASSRPGGMNTEAFF
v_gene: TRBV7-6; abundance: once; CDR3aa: CASSLGQGGGYTF
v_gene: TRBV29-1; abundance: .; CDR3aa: CSVDLLILKIF
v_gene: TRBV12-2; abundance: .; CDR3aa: CASRLGQGRSNQPQHF
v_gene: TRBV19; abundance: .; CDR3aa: CASSIRESNEQFF
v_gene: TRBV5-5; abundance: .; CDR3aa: CAGPPREEETQYF
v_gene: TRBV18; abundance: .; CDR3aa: CASSPGQVSYNEQFF
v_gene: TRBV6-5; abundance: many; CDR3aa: CASSRRPGEQFF
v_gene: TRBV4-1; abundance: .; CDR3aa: CASSQDRRGQGAGEAFF
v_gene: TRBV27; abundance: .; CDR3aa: CASSQAREQFF